This TCR beta chain was captured in a study of siplizumab effects on memory and regulatory T cells. Libraries were prepared by immunoSEQ multiplex PCR; TCRdb keeps only in-frame clonotypes and omits some of them. The sample lists approximately 98,000 clones; over 90% were seen once. V was clipped by 4 bases and J by 0 bases, with 8 bases between them. CDR3 length: 14 amino acids. Germline V gene sequence: CDR1 SGHTS, CDR2 YDEGEE. This clonotype was sampled from a human donor in good health. The chain employs TRBV5-8 and TRBJ1-3; D gene ambiguous. Sample: non-Treg CD4+ T cells sorted from blood. The CDR3 is CASSTTSSGNTIYF. For the CDR3, the DNA is TGTGCCAGCAGCACAACGAGCTCTGGAAACACCATATATTTT.